This T cell receptor (beta chain) was documented in a study of blood T cell repertoires in COVID-19. For the study at large: Collection of acute and convalescent COVID-19 samples took place in the United States, Italy and Spain.

In the original workflow: Reference gene primer amplification gave estimated nucleated cell counts. Measured with immunoSEQ multiplex PCR; TCRdb has only the in-frame clones, and not every one. V, J and clone size were drawn from that table, and D and trimming were deduced from the DNA. Of around 190,000 clones listed, around 80% are singletons. The CDR3 runs 16 residues. Trimming took off 4 bases at V and 0 bases at J, with 13 bases between the two ends. In germline, CDR1 is LGHDT, CDR2 YNNKEL (reference sequence). This TCR was sampled from a woman aged 45-65 years with acute or convalescent COVID-19. Specimen: peripheral blood. The chain carries TRBV3-1 (or the pseudogene TRBV3-2) and TRBJ2-1; tentative D call: TRBD2 (6 bases). DNA of the CDR3: TGTGCCAGCAGCCGCGGGACTTCCTCCTCCTACAATGAGCAGTTCTTC. Protein product: CASSRGTSSSYNEQFF.